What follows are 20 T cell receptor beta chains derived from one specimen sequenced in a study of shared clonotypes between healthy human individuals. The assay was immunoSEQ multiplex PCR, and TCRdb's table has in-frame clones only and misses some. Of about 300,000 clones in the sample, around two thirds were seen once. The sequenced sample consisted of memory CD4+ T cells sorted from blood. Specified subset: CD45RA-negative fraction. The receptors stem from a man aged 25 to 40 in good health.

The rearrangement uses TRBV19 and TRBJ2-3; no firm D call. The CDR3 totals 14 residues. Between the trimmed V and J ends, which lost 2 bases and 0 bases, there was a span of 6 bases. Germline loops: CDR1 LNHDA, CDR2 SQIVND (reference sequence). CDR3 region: CASSIRQSTDTQYF. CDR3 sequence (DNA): TGTGCCAGTAGTATACGGCAGAGCACAGATACGCAGTATTTT. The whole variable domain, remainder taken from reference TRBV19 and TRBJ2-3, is DGGITQSPKYLFRKEGQNVTLSCEQNLNHDAMYWYRQDPGQGLRLIYYSQIVNDFQKGDIAEGYSVSREKKESFPLTVTSAQKNPTAFYLCASSIRQSTDTQYFGPGTRLTVL.

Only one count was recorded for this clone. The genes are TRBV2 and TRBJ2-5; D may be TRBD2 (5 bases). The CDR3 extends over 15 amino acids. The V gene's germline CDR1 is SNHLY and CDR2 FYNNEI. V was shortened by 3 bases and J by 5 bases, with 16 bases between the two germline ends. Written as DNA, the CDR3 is TGTGCCAGCAGTGATGGTGGGAGAGGTGGGGAGACCCAGTACTTC. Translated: CASSDGGRGGETQYF.

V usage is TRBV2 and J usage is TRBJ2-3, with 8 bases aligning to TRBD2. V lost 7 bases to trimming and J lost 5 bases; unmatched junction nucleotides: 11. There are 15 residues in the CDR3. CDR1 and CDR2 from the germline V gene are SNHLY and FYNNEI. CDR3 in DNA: TGTGCCAGCACCCGCCGGGGGGGGCAGGTAGATACGCAGTATTTT. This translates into CASTRRGGQVDTQYF.

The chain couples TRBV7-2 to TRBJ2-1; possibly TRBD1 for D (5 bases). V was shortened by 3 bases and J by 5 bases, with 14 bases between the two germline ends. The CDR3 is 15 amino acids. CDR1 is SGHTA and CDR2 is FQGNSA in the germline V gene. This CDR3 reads CASSFRQWTHNEQFF. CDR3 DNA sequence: TGTGCCAGCAGCTTCCGGCAGTGGACACACAATGAGCAGTTCTTC.

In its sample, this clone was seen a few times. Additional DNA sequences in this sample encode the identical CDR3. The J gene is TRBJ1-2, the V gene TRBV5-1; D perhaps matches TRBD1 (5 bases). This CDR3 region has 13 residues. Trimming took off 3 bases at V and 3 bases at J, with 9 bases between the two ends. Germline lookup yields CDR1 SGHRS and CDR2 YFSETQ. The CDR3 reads CASSSDSYYGYTF. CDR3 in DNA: TGCGCCAGCAGCTCCGACAGTTACTATGGCTACACCTTC.

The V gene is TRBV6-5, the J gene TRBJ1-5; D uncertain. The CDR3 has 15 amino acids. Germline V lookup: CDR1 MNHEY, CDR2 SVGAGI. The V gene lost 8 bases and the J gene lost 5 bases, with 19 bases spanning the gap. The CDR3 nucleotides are TGTGCCAGCCGGGCCCGTGGTGAGAGCGATCAGCCCCAGCATTTT. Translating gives CASRARGESDQPQHF.

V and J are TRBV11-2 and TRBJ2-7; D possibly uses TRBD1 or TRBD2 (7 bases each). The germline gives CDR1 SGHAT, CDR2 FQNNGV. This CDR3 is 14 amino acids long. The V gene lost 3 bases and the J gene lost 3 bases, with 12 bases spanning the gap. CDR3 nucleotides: TGTGCCAGCAGCTTGGCAGGGGGGGGCTACGAGCAGTACTTC. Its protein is CASSLAGGGYEQYF.

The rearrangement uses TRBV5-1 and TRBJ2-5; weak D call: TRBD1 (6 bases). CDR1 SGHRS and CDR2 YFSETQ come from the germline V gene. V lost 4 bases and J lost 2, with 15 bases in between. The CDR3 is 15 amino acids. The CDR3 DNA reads TGCGCCAGCAGCCTCAGCCAACAGGGACAAGAGACCCAGTACTTC. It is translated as CASSLSQQGQETQYF.

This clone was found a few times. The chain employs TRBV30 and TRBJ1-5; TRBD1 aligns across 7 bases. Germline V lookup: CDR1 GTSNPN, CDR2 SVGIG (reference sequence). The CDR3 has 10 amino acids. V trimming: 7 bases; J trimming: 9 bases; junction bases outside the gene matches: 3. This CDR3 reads CASGGRPQHF. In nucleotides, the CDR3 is TGTGCCTCAGGGGGAAGGCCCCAGCATTTT.

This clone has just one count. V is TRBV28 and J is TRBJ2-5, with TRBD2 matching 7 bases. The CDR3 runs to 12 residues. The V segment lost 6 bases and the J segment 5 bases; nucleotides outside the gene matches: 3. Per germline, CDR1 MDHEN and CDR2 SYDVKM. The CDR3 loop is CASRGGVETQYF. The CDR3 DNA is TGTGCCAGCAGGGGAGGGGTGGAGACCCAGTACTTC.

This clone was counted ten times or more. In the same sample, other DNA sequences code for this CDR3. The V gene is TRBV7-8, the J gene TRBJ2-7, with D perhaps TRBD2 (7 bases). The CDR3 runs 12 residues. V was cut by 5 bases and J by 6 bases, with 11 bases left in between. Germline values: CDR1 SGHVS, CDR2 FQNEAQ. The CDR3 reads CASSLGGGEQYF. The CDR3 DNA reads TGTGCCAGCAGCCTAGGGGGGGGCGAGCAGTACTTC.

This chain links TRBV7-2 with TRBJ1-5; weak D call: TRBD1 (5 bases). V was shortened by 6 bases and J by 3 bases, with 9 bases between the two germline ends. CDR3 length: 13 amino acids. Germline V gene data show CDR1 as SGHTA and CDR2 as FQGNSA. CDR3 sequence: CASSLTVNQPQHF. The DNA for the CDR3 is TGTGCCAGCAGTCTGACAGTCAATCAGCCCCAGCATTTT.

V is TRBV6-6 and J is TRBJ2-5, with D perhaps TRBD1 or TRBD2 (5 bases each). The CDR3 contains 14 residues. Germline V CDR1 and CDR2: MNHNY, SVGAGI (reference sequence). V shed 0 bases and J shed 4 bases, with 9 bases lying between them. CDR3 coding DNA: TGTGCCAGCAGTTACTCGATTGGGGGAGAGACCCAGTACTTC. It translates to CASSYSIGGETQYF.

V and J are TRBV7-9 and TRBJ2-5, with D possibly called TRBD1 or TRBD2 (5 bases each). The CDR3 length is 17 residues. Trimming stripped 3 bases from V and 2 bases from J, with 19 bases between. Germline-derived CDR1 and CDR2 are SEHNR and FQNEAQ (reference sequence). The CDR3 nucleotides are TGTGCCAGCAGCTTTAGGATTCGTCAGGGACGACAAGAGACCCAGTACTTC. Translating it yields CASSFRIRQGRQETQYF.

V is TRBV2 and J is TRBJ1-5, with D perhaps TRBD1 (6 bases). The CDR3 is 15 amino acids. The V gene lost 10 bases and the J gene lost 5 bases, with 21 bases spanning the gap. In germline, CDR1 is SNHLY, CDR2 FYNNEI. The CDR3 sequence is CATGGGQERYQPQHF. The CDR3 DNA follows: TGTGCCACAGGAGGGGGGCAAGAACGATATCAGCCCCAGCATTTT.

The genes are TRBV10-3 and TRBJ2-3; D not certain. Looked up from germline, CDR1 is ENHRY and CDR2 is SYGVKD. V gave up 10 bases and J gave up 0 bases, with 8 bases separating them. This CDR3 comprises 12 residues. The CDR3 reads CATQTSTDTQYF. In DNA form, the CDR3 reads TGTGCCACCCAAACTAGCACAGATACGCAGTATTTT.

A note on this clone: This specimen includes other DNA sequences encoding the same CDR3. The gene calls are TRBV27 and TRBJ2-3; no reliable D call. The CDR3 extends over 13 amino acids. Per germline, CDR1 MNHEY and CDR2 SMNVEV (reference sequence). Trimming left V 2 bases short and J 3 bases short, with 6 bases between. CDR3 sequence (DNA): TGTGCCAGCAGTTTACTAGGGACAGATACGCAGTATTTT. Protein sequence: CASSLLGTDTQYF.

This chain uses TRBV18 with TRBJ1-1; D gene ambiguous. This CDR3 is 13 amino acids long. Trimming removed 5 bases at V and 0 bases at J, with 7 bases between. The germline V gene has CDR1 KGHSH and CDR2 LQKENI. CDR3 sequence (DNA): TGTGCCAGCTCAGTTGACCTGAACACTGAAGCTTTCTTT. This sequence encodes CASSVDLNTEAFF.

The CDR3 DNA reads TGTGCCAGTAGTACCGGGACAGGGAATAGTAATGAGCAGTTCTTC. This sequence encodes CASSTGTGNSNEQFF. The chain uses TRBV19 and TRBJ2-1; 9 bases match TRBD1. The CDR3 loop spans 15 amino acids. The J segment lost 7 bases and the V segment lost 4 bases, leaving 8 bases of the junction unmatched. The germline CDR1 and CDR2 sequences are LNHDA and SQIVND (reference sequence).

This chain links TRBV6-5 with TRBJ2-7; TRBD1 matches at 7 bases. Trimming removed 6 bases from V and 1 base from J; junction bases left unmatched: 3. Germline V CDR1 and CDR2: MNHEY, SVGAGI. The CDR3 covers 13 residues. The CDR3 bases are TGTGCCAGCAGGCAGGGGGTGTCCTACGAGCAGTACTTC. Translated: CASRQGVSYEQYF.